This TCR beta chain was identified in a study of cytotoxic CD8 clonotypes in ibrutinib-treated CLL (dated by TCRdb to the early 2020s). At the level of the whole study: In this cohort, around 15 patients were treatment-naive and about a dozen were relapsed/refractory, while some 18 had unmutated IGHV. Partial responses were observed in about 25 patients and complete responses in 2; after a median follow-up of roughly 72 months, remission was maintained in approximately 14 patients and progression was observed in 12. Response samples were taken after a median of about a year on treatment, ranging from 6 to 36 months. On average, each sample had some 250,000 productive templates and tens of thousands of productive rearrangements. Of the 70 to 100 people in the trial, about 27 had longitudinal samples available. Cryopreserved peripheral blood mononuclear cells were obtained prior to treatment, at the time of response, and at either disease progression or sustained remission. Every remission and progressive disease sample was obtained while ibrutinib was still being received by the patients.

Notes on this clone: No cognate antigen has been identified for it. The input lacks base qualities; no much larger clone sits a single base away.

Findings and caveats that apply to the study as a whole: At baseline, clonality was higher than in age-matched healthy donors and showed a strong correlation with circulating CD8+ T-cell counts. Public clonotypes were rare and either shrank or stayed stable during treatment, and the rise in clonality at ibrutinib response reflected expansion of private clonotypes. Clonality rose at ibrutinib response, remained stable during sustained remission, and dropped back toward baseline at progression. Sustained-remission and progressing patients did not have matched sampling times, and lymph node repertoires were not examined.

A MiSeq instrument was used for deep resolution sequencing, which targeted depths ranging from 1 in 1 million up to 1 in 200,000 T cells, with coverage averaging 10x for each clonotype. The immunoSEQ hsTCRB Kit was used to generate the TCR beta libraries. The authors processed their data as follows. The data were analyzed with ImmunoSEQ Analyzer and ImmunoSEQ Data Assistant, and V, D and J gene assignments followed IMGT definitions. Clonality, with values ranging from 0 to 1, was calculated as one minus the normalized Shannon entropy of productive rearrangement frequencies. Only overrepresented clonotypes making up at least 0.05% of each patient's repertoire were included in the public clonotype analysis. Roughly 13 age-matched healthy donor repertoires from immuneACCESS served as clonality controls. TCRdb holds this immuneACCESS table with in-frame rearrangements only. Some clones are missing; in checked studies, unresolved V genes explain under half, and the rest has no known cause. The V and J calls and the clone size are those of that table, but D and trimming were determined from the DNA. Present in this sample are roughly 200,000 clones, roughly 79% of which were seen just once. The ten largest clones capture around 10% of the sample.

The label giving this sample's time point can be read as: 12 months on ibrutinib. Approximately 2 micrograms of genomic DNA were extracted from cryopreserved PBMCs for TCR beta library preparation. Longitudinal blood samples from CLL patients on ibrutinib monotherapy were analyzed using high-throughput TCR beta sequencing. The patients took part in an open-label, single-center phase 2 trial of ibrutinib monotherapy. This TCR was sampled from a human donor with chronic lymphocytic leukemia. Here the sequenced sample was PBMCs, taken after 12 months of ibrutinib treatment.

The CDR3 in this case is CASNAGGETQYF. The nucleotides read TGCGCCAGCAACGCTGGGGGGGAGACCCAGTACTTC. The rearrangement combines TRBV10-2 with TRBJ2-5; TRBD2 could be the D gene, as 6 bases match. CDR1 WSHSY and CDR2 SAAADI were looked up in the germline V gene. V loses 7 bases of germline sequence and J loses 5 bases, and the interval between the two ends is 11 bases. Counted from cysteine to phenylalanine, this CDR3 has 12 amino acids. Of all the DNA, just the CDR3 is kept, 36 bases in frame from base 1.